These 17 T cell receptor beta chains came from one sample sequenced in a study of T cell repertoires in cytomegalovirus infection. A single record per CDR3 protein comes from TCRdb applying MiXCR to the reads. The data hold roughly 150,000 distinct CDR3 sequences, with 23% observed a single time. The sequenced sample consisted of PBMCs. The source of these receptors is a human donor in good health (CMV status not recorded). Some clones in this sample may be carry-over from other donors' samples.

This clonotype was counted many times. The V call is TRBV7-2, the J call TRBJ2-7, with TRBD2 as a possible D gene (6 bases). Germline V CDR1 and CDR2: SGHTA, FQGNSA. Deletions cut 1 base from V and 0 bases from J, with 16 bases between. The CDR3 spans 17 residues. The CDR3 loop reads CASSLGTQGLHSYEQYF. CDR3 sequence (DNA): TGTGCCAGCAGCTTAGGGACCCAGGGACTTCACTCCTACGAGCAGTACTTC.

This clonotype was detected a few times. The chain has TRBV5-6 and TRBJ1-1; TRBD1 aligns across 7 bases. The CDR3 totals 13 residues. Trimming took 0 bases from V and 7 from J; bases not matched to a gene: 3. The germline CDR1 and CDR2 sequences are SGHDT and YYEEEE. The CDR3 DNA reads as TGTGCCAGCAGCTTGGTACAGGGGAATGAAGCTTTCTTT. Amino acids: CASSLVQGNEAFF.

In its sample, this clonotype was seen many times. This chain joins TRBV7-8 and TRBJ1-2; 12 positions match TRBD1. Trimming removed 3 bases from V and 6 bases from J; junction bases left unmatched: 5. Germline loops: CDR1 SGHVS, CDR2 FQNEAQ. The CDR3 has 15 amino acids. DNA of the CDR3: TGTGCCAGCAGCTTTTGGGACAGGGGGCAGGATGGCTACACCTTC. It specifies CASSFWDRGQDGYTF. Complete variable domain (other parts from reference TRBV7-8 and TRBJ1-2): GAGVSQSPRYKVAKRGQDVALRCDPISGHVSLFWYQQALGQGPEFLTYFQNEAQLDKSGLPSDRFFAERPEGSVSTLKIQRTQQEDSAVYLCASSFWDRGQDGYTFGSGTRLTVV.

This clonotype turned up a few times. The rearrangement uses TRBV10-3 and TRBJ1-2, with D unresolved. The V gene lost 0 bases and the J gene lost 8 bases, with 7 bases spanning the gap. This CDR3 is built from 12 residues. Germline V gene data show CDR1 as ENHRY and CDR2 as SYGVKD. For the CDR3, the DNA is TGTGCCATCAGTGAGTCGAGCGGCGGCTACACCTTC. This codes for CAISESSGGYTF.

This clonotype has a handful of counts. V gene TRBV27 combines with J gene TRBJ2-6, with 9 bases aligning to TRBD1. Germline CDR1 and CDR2: MNHEY and SMNVEV (reference sequence). V was clipped by 10 bases and J by 3 bases; unmatched bases: 10. The CDR3 has 16 amino acids. The CDR3 loop is CATRDRVQSGANVLTF. In DNA form, the CDR3 reads TGTGCCACCCGGGACAGGGTCCAAAGTGGGGCCAACGTCCTGACTTTC.

The chain couples TRBV11-3 to TRBJ1-5, with TRBD1 as a possible D gene (5 bases). CDR3 length: 15 amino acids. The V end lost 5 bases, the J end lost 0 bases, and 11 bases lay between the germline ends. In germline, CDR1 is SGHNT, CDR2 YENEEA. For the CDR3, the DNA is TGTGCCAGCAGCCCGCAGGGTACTAGCAATCAGCCCCAGCATTTT. This codes for CASSPQGTSNQPQHF.

This clonotype appeared a single time. The J gene is TRBJ2-5, the V gene TRBV10-3; 8 bases agree with TRBD2. The CDR3 runs 12 residues. Unmatched junction bases numbered 3, after V lost 8 bases and J lost 4 bases. The germline CDR1 and CDR2 sequences are ENHRY and SYGVKD. CDR3 in amino acids: CAISAGGETQYF. DNA for the CDR3: TGTGCCATCTCCGCGGGGGGAGAGACCCAGTACTTC.

This chain connects TRBV2 to TRBJ2-3; 7 bases are shared with TRBD1. With 5 bases clipped from V and 1 base from J, the junction kept 6 bases outside the gene matches. Per germline, CDR1 SNHLY and CDR2 FYNNEI. This CDR3 comprises 15 residues. CDR3 sequence reads: CASSTRQGGTDTQYF. In DNA, the CDR3 is TGTGCCAGCAGTACGCGACAGGGCGGCACAGATACGCAGTATTTT.

This chain's CDR3 is CASLPDTPYNEQFF. CDR3 sequence (DNA): TGTGCCAGCCTACCGGACACGCCCTACAATGAGCAGTTCTTC. The chain combines TRBV2 with TRBJ2-1; perhaps TRBD1 as D (5 bases). Trimming shortened V by 8 bases and J by 2 bases, and 13 bases separated the two germline ends. The CDR3 extends over 14 amino acids. Germline V lookup: CDR1 SNHLY, CDR2 FYNNEI.

This sequence joins TRBV28 and TRBJ2-5, with D possibly being TRBD2 (6 bases). In germline, CDR1 is MDHEN, CDR2 SYDVKM. The CDR3 extends over 15 amino acids. Trimming took off 7 bases at V and 1 base at J, with 16 bases between the two ends. CDR3 residues: CASTPLEGRQETQYF. The CDR3 DNA sequence: TGTGCCAGCACTCCCCTGGAGGGGCGCCAAGAGACCCAGTACTTC.

V usage is TRBV6-1 and J usage is TRBJ2-3; D is perhaps TRBD2 (5 bases). From germline, CDR1 is MNHNS and CDR2 SASEGT. Trimming took off 8 bases at V and 1 base at J, with 13 bases between the two ends. The CDR3 runs to 14 residues. CDR3 sequence (DNA): TGTGCCAGCCATTCGGGGTTCGGCACAGATACGCAGTATTTT. Translation: CASHSGFGTDTQYF.

In its sample, this clonotype was seen many times. The rearrangement joins TRBV7-8 to TRBJ1-5, with 7 bases that match TRBD1. The CDR3 is made up of 15 amino acids. From germline, CDR1 is SGHVS and CDR2 FQNEAQ. With V trimmed by 2 bases and J by 5 bases, 6 bases remained unmatched. CDR3 sequence: CASSLRGLLDQPQHF. CDR3 coding DNA: TGTGCCAGCAGCTTAAGGGGGCTATTGGATCAGCCCCAGCATTTT.

There are a few counts of this clonotype. The CDR3 region is CASSFMGFYEQYF. CDR3 nucleotide sequence: TGTGCCAGCAGTTTCATGGGATTCTACGAGCAGTACTTC. The chain is built from TRBV12-3 or TRBV12-4 and TRBJ2-7; the D is unclear. V was cut by 3 bases and J by 3 bases, with 9 bases left in between. The CDR3 runs to 13 residues.

V and J are TRBV5-4 and TRBJ2-1, with 10 bases matching TRBD2. J gave up 7 bases and V 3 bases, and 7 bases lay outside the gene matches. CDR1 and CDR2 from the germline V gene are SGHNT and YYREEE (reference sequence). The CDR3 sequence is 15 residues long. CDR3 bases: TGTGCCAGCAGCTCGAGCGGGGGGGCTCGGAATGAGCAGTTCTTC. This encodes CASSSSGGARNEQFF.

This clonotype was recorded many times. The V and J genes are TRBV7-2 and TRBJ2-7; tentative D call: TRBD2 (6 bases). Germline V gene sequence: CDR1 SGHTA, CDR2 FQGNSA. V was cut by 5 bases and J by 2 bases, with 13 bases left in between. The CDR3 extends over 14 amino acids. CDR3 bases: TGTGCCAGCAGCGAGACTCGACTAGCCTACGAGCAGTACTTC. This codes for CASSETRLAYEQYF.

The table lists this clonotype with many counts. CDR3 bases: TGTGCCATCAGTGAGTCGACAGGCCTTAACTATGGCTACACCTTC. Translated, it gives CAISESTGLNYGYTF. V gene TRBV10-3 combines with J gene TRBJ1-2, with D possibly being TRBD1 (6 bases). The V end lost 0 bases, the J end lost 1 base, and 9 bases lay between the germline ends. Per the germline V gene, CDR1 is ENHRY and CDR2 is SYGVKD. The CDR3 has 15 residues.

The table lists this clonotype with many counts. This chain uses TRBV7-2 with TRBJ2-7; D gene unclear. CDR1 is SGHTA, CDR2 FQGNSA, per germline. The V gene lost 5 bases and the J gene lost 7 bases, with 18 bases spanning the gap. The CDR3 spans 14 residues. In nucleotides, the CDR3 is TGTGCCAGCAGCCTAGAGGCGGTCCAGAGAGAGCAGTACTTC. Translated, it gives CASSLEAVQREQYF.